This T cell receptor (beta chain) is drawn from a study of CD8 T cells in Susac syndrome. Random hexamers served to reverse transcribe roughly 0.45 to 1 ug RNA. An immunoSEQ multiplex PCR generated amplified TCR beta CDR3 products spanning 54 Vbeta and 13 Jbeta. TCRdb reprocessed the immunoSEQ multiplex PCR reads with MiXCR, giving one entry per CDR3 protein. Altogether approximately 270,000 distinct CDR3 sequences are present, about 94% being singletons, with the ten largest covering around 0.072%. Germline CDR1 SGDLS, CDR2 YYNGEE. CDR3 length: 13 residues. Trimming pared 2 bases from V and 4 bases from J, leaving 7 bases between.

The sequence was obtained from a human donor with multiple sclerosis. Material for sequencing was CD4+ T cells from PBMCs. The J gene is TRBJ1-3, the V gene TRBV9; D ambiguous. The DNA for the CDR3 is TGTGCCAGCAGCGTGACGCCCGGAAACACCATATATTTT. Protein: CASSVTPGNTIYF.